The present T cell receptor beta chain was sequenced within a study of blood T cell repertoires in COVID-19. After removal of 4 bases from V and 2 bases from J, the junction contained 7 bases not matched to a gene. This CDR3 is 15 amino acids long. The germline CDR1 and CDR2 sequences are SGHKS and YYEKEE (reference sequence). The protocol was immunoSEQ multiplex PCR, while the TCRdb copy is restricted to in-frame clones and leaves out a portion. The sample consists of hundreds of thousands of clones, 70% to 90% of them appearing once. The gene calls are TRBV5-5 and TRBJ2-7; 9 bases are a match to TRBD2. The receptor was isolated from a woman in her forties who had recovered from COVID-19. The sequencing sample was made of peripheral blood. The CDR3 DNA follows: TGTGCCAGCAGCCCCGGACTAGCGTCGACCTACGAGCAGTACTTC. Translation: CASSPGLASTYEQYF.